This entry lists 19 T cell receptor beta chains sequenced from one sample in a study of shared clonotypes between healthy human individuals. The protocol was immunoSEQ multiplex PCR, while the TCRdb copy is restricted to in-frame clones and leaves out a portion. The table lists fewer than 650,000 clones, around 76% of them singletons. The specimen sequenced was PBMCs. The receptors come from a woman aged 40 to 50 in good health. Some clones in this sample may be carry-over from other donors' samples.

The chain joins TRBV5-6 to TRBJ2-1; D is uncertain. This CDR3 has 11 amino acids. V lost 0 bases, J lost 10 bases, and 5 bases lay in between. Germline-derived CDR1 and CDR2 are SGHDT and YYEEEE. The CDR3 loop is CASSLAVEQFF. In DNA form, the CDR3 reads TGTGCCAGCAGCTTGGCGGTCGAGCAGTTCTTC.

The CDR3 region is CASSLAGTSNQPQHF. The CDR3 coding sequence is TGTGCCAGCAGCTTAGCCGGAACTAGCAATCAGCCCCAGCATTTT. This chain connects TRBV11-2 to TRBJ1-5; no clear D gene. Germline assignment: CDR1 SGHAT and CDR2 FQNNGV. The length of the CDR3 is 15 residues. The V and J ends lost 1 base and 0 bases respectively, with 7 bases between them.

This chain connects TRBV4-2 to TRBJ1-1; 10 bases are a match to TRBD1. V shed 5 bases, J shed 1 base, and the junction held 1 base outside the gene matches. Germline V gene lookup returns CDR1 LGHNA and CDR2 YNFKEQ. The CDR3 loop spans 14 amino acids. The CDR3 here is CASSWDRGNTEAFF. Here the CDR3 DNA reads TGTGCCAGCAGCTGGGACAGGGGGAACACTGAAGCTTTCTTT.

This sequence joins TRBV2 and TRBJ1-2, with 8 bases matching TRBD1. Germline V CDR1 and CDR2: SNHLY, FYNNEI. The CDR3 spans 14 residues. J was trimmed by 3 bases and V by 7 bases; bases with no gene match: 7. In DNA, the CDR3 is TGTGCCAGCAATTACCCGGGACAGGACTATGGCTACACCTTC. Encoded protein: CASNYPGQDYGYTF.

The V call is TRBV5-1, the J call TRBJ2-7, with D tentatively TRBD1 (5 bases). In germline, CDR1 is SGHRS, CDR2 YFSETQ. CDR3 size: 13 residues. Trimming took 1 base from V and 4 from J, leaving 9 bases between them. The CDR3 region has the DNA TGCGCCAGCAGCTTGAGCCAGGGTTACGAGCAGTACTTC. Translating it yields CASSLSQGYEQYF.

This rearrangement joins TRBV6-5 to TRBJ2-1, with 9 bases fitting TRBD2. The CDR3 sequence is 16 residues long. Germline V CDR1 and CDR2: MNHEY, SVGAGI. J was trimmed by 8 bases and V by 0 bases; bases with no gene match: 8. CDR3 in DNA: TGTGCCAGCAGTTACTCGTTGCGGGAGGGCCGGGATGAGCAGTTCTTC. Its translation is CASSYSLREGRDEQFF.

The chain links TRBV6-1 to TRBJ2-1; 9 nucleotides agree with TRBD1. V was pared by 3 bases and J by 4 bases, with 4 bases of the junction left unmatched. Per germline, CDR1 MNHNS and CDR2 SASEGT. The CDR3 runs 15 residues. CDR3 region: CASSEMGQGYNEQFF. In DNA, the CDR3 is TGTGCCAGCAGTGAGATGGGACAGGGATACAATGAGCAGTTCTTC.

This clone was picked up one time. The chain recombines TRBV5-4 with TRBJ2-7; D unresolved. CDR1 and CDR2 (germline): SGHNT, YYREEE (reference sequence). Trimming took 0 bases from V and 3 from J, leaving 10 bases between them. The CDR3 covers 14 residues. The chain's CDR3 is CASSLADPSYEQYF. The CDR3 bases are TGTGCCAGCAGCTTGGCGGATCCGAGCTACGAGCAGTACTTC.

This rearrangement joins TRBV5-4 to TRBJ1-3; TRBD1 might be the D (6 bases). There are 16 residues in the CDR3. Trimming left V 4 bases short and J 3 bases short, with 17 bases between. The germline V gene has CDR1 SGHNT and CDR2 YYREEE (reference sequence). CDR3 region: CASSPNWGQSGNTIYF. The CDR3 DNA follows: TGTGCCAGCAGCCCTAACTGGGGGCAGAGTGGAAACACCATATATTTT.

This clone was observed once. This chain uses TRBV28 with TRBJ1-5; a possible D gene is TRBD1 (5 bases). V was trimmed by 5 bases and J by 6 bases, leaving 14 bases between them. This CDR3 region has 14 residues. The germline V gene has CDR1 MDHEN and CDR2 SYDVKM. The CDR3 DNA is TGTGCCAGCAGTCTTGGGGGGACTCGTCAGCCCCAGCATTTT. Protein product: CASSLGGTRQPQHF.

This clone was found a few times. The chain uses TRBV2 and TRBJ2-1; D unresolved. The ends were cut back, 6 bases at V and 2 bases at J, with 14 bases in the middle. The CDR3 loop spans 15 amino acids. CDR1 is SNHLY, CDR2 FYNNEI, per germline. The CDR3 here is CASSLVPEAYNEQFF. The CDR3, as DNA: TGTGCCAGCAGCTTAGTTCCAGAGGCCTACAATGAGCAGTTCTTC.

At least ten counts were recorded for this clone. Distinct nucleotide sequences in the sample also encode this CDR3. J is TRBJ2-7 and V is TRBV10-3; 7 positions match TRBD2. The V and J ends lost 0 bases and 6 bases, in that order; junction bases with no gene match: 11. This CDR3 has 16 amino acids. Germline-derived CDR1 and CDR2 are ENHRY and SYGVKD. In DNA, the CDR3 is TGTGCCATCAGTGAGTCGAGTTATGGCGGGAGTTCCGAGCAGTACTTC. Translated, it gives CAISESSYGGSSEQYF.

J is TRBJ2-7 and V is TRBV5-1, with D possibly being TRBD1 (6 bases). The CDR3 has 14 residues. Germline CDR1 is SGHRS and CDR2 is YFSETQ. Trimming left V 0 bases short and J 2 bases short, with 9 bases between. CDR3 protein: CASSLEGHTYEQYF. The CDR3 coding sequence is TGCGCCAGCAGCTTGGAGGGACACACCTACGAGCAGTACTTC.

V and J are TRBV7-2 and TRBJ1-5, with 7 positions matching TRBD1. The CDR3 is 14 amino acids. Germline CDR1 and CDR2: SGHTA and FQGNSA. V shed 4 bases, J shed 6 bases, and the junction held 6 bases outside the gene matches. The DNA of the CDR3 is TGTGCCAGCAGCTCAGGGGGATGGGTTCAGCCCCAGCATTTT. Its translation: CASSSGGWVQPQHF.

The chain uses TRBV29-1 and TRBJ2-5; 8 bases fit TRBD1. The tail of the sequence fits TRBJ2-7 better, so the J call may be wrong. This CDR3 spans 14 amino acids. Looked up from germline, CDR1 is SQVTM and CDR2 is ANQGSEA. This CDR3 is CSVSGTGSSYEQYF. CDR3 DNA sequence: TGCAGCGTGTCCGGGACAGGCAGCTCCTACGAGCAGTACTTC.

The CDR3 DNA is TGTGCCAGCAGCAGACAGGGTTCAGCTTTCTTT. Translating it yields CASSRQGSAFF. The J gene is TRBJ1-1, the V gene TRBV28; TRBD1 matches 7 bases. Germline V gives CDR1 MDHEN, CDR2 SYDVKM. With 6 bases clipped from V and 10 bases from J, the junction kept 5 bases outside the gene matches. The CDR3 loop spans 11 amino acids.

The chain is built from TRBV18 and TRBJ2-7; TRBD1 matches 7 bases. CDR1 and CDR2 (germline): KGHSH, LQKENI. This CDR3 region has 18 residues. Trimming took 3 bases from V and 0 from J; bases not matched to a gene: 14. The CDR3 region has the DNA TGTGCCAGCTCACCCTTTCAGAGGGACAGCACTAGCTCCTACGAGCAGTACTTC. This codes for CASSPFQRDSTSSYEQYF.

The chain's CDR3 is CASSKVVAGAQFPACKPETQYF. The CDR3 DNA follows: TGTGCCAGCAGCAAAGTGGTAGCGGGAGCTCAATTCCCAGCCTGCAAGCCGGAGACCCAGTACTTC. The genes are TRBV21-1 and TRBJ2-5; the tabulated D call, TRBD2, remains unverified against the DNA. TRBV21-1 is a pseudogene locus. The CDR3 has 22 amino acids.

The chain links TRBV14 to TRBJ2-2; D might be TRBD1 (5 bases). Trimming took off 5 bases at V and 7 bases at J, with 11 bases between the two ends. Germline values: CDR1 SGHDN, CDR2 FVKESK. The CDR3 is 13 residues long. Here the CDR3 reads CASSDRVVGELFF. CDR3 bases: TGTGCCAGCAGCGACAGAGTAGTCGGGGAGCTGTTTTTT.